This T cell receptor (beta chain) was recorded in a study of T cells in localized non-small cell lung cancer. Study-level points and caveats: When the top 100 tumor clones were examined, a median around 50 of them also appeared in the adjacent lung, which was paired and uninvolved.

With regard to this clone: Antigen: not known.

Trimming took 0 bases from V and 4 from J, leaving 9 bases between them. The CDR3 covers 13 residues. Germline CDR1 SQVTM, CDR2 ANQGSEA. Generated by immunoSEQ multiplex PCR, the TCRdb table keeps only in-frame clones and is missing some. The sample yields 1,500 to 2,500 clones, roughly 22% seen once. The source is a woman between 35 and 75 years old with stage I lung adenocarcinoma. The chain links TRBV29-1 to TRBJ2-5; tentatively, D is TRBD1 (6 bases). This material consisted of lung tumor tissue, taken before any cancer treatment. CDR3 coding DNA: TGCAGCGTTGAAGACAGGGGTCTAGAGACCCAGTACTTC. Its translation: CSVEDRGLETQYF.